A selection of T cell receptor beta chains follows, all from one sample in a study of T cell responses to AZD1222 COVID-19 vaccine. Method: immunoSEQ multiplex PCR; TCRdb's copy keeps in-frame clones and lacks some. The sample lists about 150,000 clones; more than 75% were seen once. Source: peripheral blood, taken on day 0 of AZD1222 vaccination. Source of these receptors: an adult in good health. CDR3s include the opening cysteine and the closing phenylalanine or tryptophan. A D gene is named only where the DNA matches it firmly. Some rows mark clone size as missing; the rest say once, few, many or name a class of expanded clone.

J: TRBJ1-1; size: .; D: TRBD1; V: TRBV6-2/TRBV6-3; CDR3: CASSYSPRQGTNTEAFF; DNA: TGTGCCAGCAGTTACTCCCCTCGACAGGGGACGAACACTGAAGCTTTCTTT
J: TRBJ2-7; size: .; D: .; V: TRBV6-6; CDR3: CASSYKGDYEQYF; DNA: TGTGCCAGCAGTTACAAAGGGGACTACGAGCAGTACTTC
J: TRBJ1-3; size: .; D: TRBD1; V: TRBV18; CDR3: CASSGLTGVSGNTIYF; DNA: TGTGCCAGCTCGGGACTCACAGGGGTCTCTGGAAACACCATATATTTT
J: TRBJ2-7; size: .; D: TRBD1; V: TRBV28; CDR3: CASRGSSTGGVEQYF; DNA: TGTGCCAGCAGGGGATCGTCGACAGGGGGCGTCGAGCAGTACTTC
J: TRBJ1-2; size: .; D: .; V: TRBV18; CDR3: CASSPVGTYGYTF; DNA: TGTGCCAGCTCACCAGTGGGGACCTATGGCTACACCTTC
J: TRBJ2-7; size: .; D: .; V: TRBV5-1; CDR3: CASSLDGAYEQYF; DNA: TGCGCCAGCAGCTTGGATGGCGCCTACGAGCAGTACTTC
J: TRBJ2-5; size: once; D: TRBD2; V: TRBV9; CDR3: CASSIRLAETQYF; DNA: TGTGCCAGCAGCATCCGACTAGCAGAGACCCAGTACTTC
J: TRBJ1-2; size: .; D: .; V: TRBV21-1; CDR3: CASTRGAAYGYTF; DNA: TGTGCCAGCACCCGGGGCGCCGCCTATGGCTACACCTTC
J: TRBJ2-1; size: .; D: .; V: TRBV4-2; CDR3: CASSQDGTEPYNEQFF; DNA: TGTGCCAGCAGCCAAGACGGGACGGAACCCTACAATGAGCAGTTCTTC
J: TRBJ2-3; size: .; D: .; V: TRBV3-1/TRBV3-2; CDR3: CASSQDRADTQYF; DNA: TGTGCCAGCAGCCAAGATCGGGCAGATACGCAGTATTTT
J: TRBJ2-5; size: .; D: TRBD1; V: TRBV11-3; CDR3: CASSPDRGRETQYF; DNA: TGTGCCAGCAGCCCGGACAGGGGAAGGGAGACCCAGTACTTC
J: TRBJ2-1; size: .; D: TRBD2; V: TRBV4-2; CDR3: CASSQDLAGVRNEQFF; DNA: TGTGCCAGCAGCCAAGATCTAGCGGGAGTTCGTAATGAGCAGTTCTTC
J: TRBJ2-3; size: .; D: TRBD2; V: TRBV9; CDR3: CASSHPGAGGPKDTQYF; DNA: TGTGCCAGCAGCCATCCCGGGGCGGGGGGGCCGAAGGATACGCAGTATTTT
J: TRBJ1-1; size: .; D: .; V: TRBV20-1; CDR3: CSVDHSRRAFF; DNA: TGCAGTGTAGATCACAGCCGACGAGCTTTCTTT
J: TRBJ1-3; size: .; D: .; V: TRBV2; CDR3: CASIPRQVPNTIYF; DNA: TGTGCCAGCATACCGAGACAGGTCCCAAACACCATATATTTT
J: TRBJ1-1; size: .; D: .; V: TRBV19; CDR3: CASSDRWKGAFF; DNA: TGTGCCAGTAGTGACAGGTGGAAAGGGGCTTTCTTT
J: TRBJ2-3; size: few; D: .; V: TRBV4-3; CDR3: CASSQAGPISSTDTQYF; DNA: TGCGCCAGCAGCCAAGCCGGTCCGATATCTAGCACAGATACGCAGTATTTT
J: TRBJ1-2; size: .; D: .; V: TRBV27; CDR3: CASTPRVQGNYGYTF; DNA: TGTGCCAGCACCCCTCGGGTTCAGGGGAACTATGGCTACACCTTC
J: TRBJ2-7; size: .; D: TRBD1; V: TRBV10-3; CDR3: CAISGRSTGGSRLRPYEQYF; DNA: TGTGCCATCAGTGGACGTTCGACAGGGGGCAGCCGGCTAAGACCCTACGAGCAGTACTTC
J: TRBJ1-2; size: .; D: TRBD1; V: TRBV10-3; CDR3: CAISRQGPVEYGYTF; DNA: TGTGCCATCAGTAGACAGGGCCCAGTTGAGTATGGCTACACCTTC
J: TRBJ1-2; size: .; D: .; V: TRBV5-4; CDR3: CASSHPRQGQVYGYTF; DNA: TGTGCCAGCAGCCACCCCCGGCAGGGGCAGGTCTATGGCTACACCTTC
J: TRBJ2-1; size: .; D: .; V: TRBV11-3; CDR3: CASSPDSSYNEQFF; DNA: TGTGCCAGCAGCCCGGACAGCTCCTACAATGAGCAGTTCTTC
J: TRBJ2-7; size: .; D: .; V: TRBV5-1; CDR3: CASSLEPGPTYEQYF; DNA: TGCGCCAGCAGCTTGGAGCCGGGGCCCACCTACGAGCAGTACTTC
J: TRBJ1-1; size: .; D: .; V: TRBV28; CDR3: CASSARTEVSTEAFF; DNA: TGTGCCAGCAGCGCACGGACAGAAGTAAGCACTGAAGCTTTCTTT
J: TRBJ2-5; size: .; D: .; V: TRBV11-2; CDR3: CASSPGVGGKETQYF; DNA: TGTGCCAGCAGCCCAGGGGTAGGGGGAAAAGAGACCCAGTACTTC
J: TRBJ2-3; size: .; D: .; V: TRBV7-9; CDR3: CASSPQVTFVDTQYF; DNA: TGTGCCAGCAGCCCCCAGGTAACGTTCGTGGATACGCAGTATTTT
J: TRBJ2-5; size: .; D: TRBD1; V: TRBV11-2; CDR3: CASSGPGQQETQYF; DNA: TGTGCCAGCAGCGGGCCGGGACAGCAAGAGACCCAGTACTTC
J: TRBJ1-2; size: .; D: .; V: TRBV6-1; CDR3: CASSEAMSLYGYTF; DNA: TGTGCCAGCAGTGAAGCGATGAGTCTCTATGGCTACACCTTC
J: TRBJ1-2; size: .; D: TRBD1; V: TRBV27; CDR3: CASSNLQTGDVGYTF; DNA: TGTGCCAGCTCCAACCTTCAGACAGGGGACGTTGGCTACACCTTC
J: TRBJ1-3; size: .; D: .; V: TRBV18; CDR3: CASSPPSLRGSGNTIYF; DNA: TGTGCCAGCTCACCACCCTCTCTTAGGGGATCTGGAAACACCATATATTTT
J: TRBJ2-7; size: .; D: .; V: TRBV2; CDR3: CASTFRTLAYEQYF; DNA: TGTGCCAGCACTTTTCGAACACTAGCCTACGAGCAGTACTTC
J: TRBJ1-2; size: .; D: .; V: TRBV12-2; CDR3: CARAKEGHYGYTF; DNA: TGTGCAAGGGCTAAAGAGGGTCACTATGGCTACACCTTC
J: TRBJ2-1; size: .; D: TRBD2; V: TRBV27; CDR3: CASRAGLAGPYNEQFF; DNA: TGTGCCAGCAGAGCGGGACTAGCGGGACCCTACAATGAGCAGTTCTTC
J: TRBJ1-1; size: .; D: .; V: TRBV6-6; CDR3: CASTRDGVAEAFF; DNA: TGTGCCAGCACCAGAGACGGGGTCGCTGAAGCTTTCTTT
J: TRBJ1-1; size: .; D: .; V: TRBV19; CDR3: CATRRGATEAFF; DNA: TGTGCCACCCGTCGGGGGGCCACTGAAGCTTTCTTT
J: TRBJ1-4; size: .; D: .; V: TRBV6-6; CDR3: CASSYSTGAPALFF; DNA: TGTGCCAGCAGTTACTCGACAGGAGCCCCGGCGCTGTTTTTT
J: TRBJ2-2; size: .; D: TRBD1; V: TRBV27; CDR3: CASRGQGSTGELFF; DNA: TGTGCCAGCAGGGGACAGGGGAGCACCGGGGAGCTGTTTTTT
J: TRBJ2-2; size: .; D: .; V: TRBV4-2; CDR3: CASSQVGARDTGELFF; DNA: TGTGCCAGCAGCCAAGTGGGGGCGCGGGACACCGGGGAGCTGTTTTTT
J: TRBJ1-3; size: .; D: .; V: TRBV19; CDR3: CASSLYLGKPHSGNTIYF; DNA: TGTGCCAGTAGTTTGTATTTAGGAAAGCCTCACTCTGGAAACACCATATATTTT
J: TRBJ1-6; size: once; D: .; V: TRBV15; CDR3: CATSRGPMGNSPLHF; DNA: TGTGCCACCAGCAGAGGCCCCATGGGGAATTCACCCCTCCACTTT
J: TRBJ2-5; size: .; D: .; V: TRBV6-5; CDR3: CASRRDSLLETQYF; DNA: TGTGCCAGCCGCCGAGATTCCCTACTTGAGACCCAGTACTTC
J: TRBJ2-5; size: .; D: .; V: TRBV7-9; CDR3: CASSLGRYGGGETQYF; DNA: TGTGCCAGCAGCTTAGGCCGCTACGGTGGAGGGGAGACCCAGTACTTC
J: TRBJ1-6; size: .; D: .; V: TRBV5-4; CDR3: CASSFREGGVTPLHF; DNA: TGTGCCAGCAGCTTTCGTGAGGGCGGTGTAACACCCCTCCACTTT
J: TRBJ2-2; size: .; D: .; V: TRBV24-1; CDR3: CATSDSGGANTGELFF; DNA: TGTGCCACCAGTGATTCCGGGGGCGCGAACACCGGGGAGCTGTTTTTT
J: TRBJ1-5; size: .; D: TRBD1; V: TRBV27; CDR3: CASSPDRAQPQHF; DNA: TGTGCCAGCAGTCCCGACAGGGCCCAGCCCCAGCATTTT